This note documents a single TCR beta chain sequence. This CDR3 region has 14 residues. CDR1 is SGHRS and CDR2 is YFSETQ in the germline V gene. Trimming removed 3 bases from V and 0 bases from J, with 9 bases in between. This specimen comes from a study of cytomegalovirus exposure and HLA in healthy donors. PCR primers comprised 60 Vbeta and 13 Jbeta primers. The protocol was immunoSEQ multiplex PCR, while the TCRdb copy is restricted to in-frame clones and leaves out a portion. This sample has roughly 130,000 clones, with around 85% found just once. The sequence derives from a woman in her forties or fifties in good health and CMV-seropositive. Sequenced input: PBMCs. V usage is TRBV5-1 and J usage is TRBJ1-1; D remains ambiguous. The CDR3 loop is CASSSTTLNTEAFF. The CDR3 nucleotides read TGCGCCAGCAGCTCCACGACATTGAACACTGAAGCTTTCTTT.